This TCR beta chain was found in a study of T cells in Graves' hyperthyroidism and ophthalmopathy. The CDR3 regions of TCR beta were amplified from RNA transcripts. First-round RT-PCR targeting the TCR CDR3 was performed with the HTBI primer set. TCRdb re-analysed the multiplex PCR reads in MiXCR, keeping a single row per CDR3 protein. In the table there are some 500,000 distinct CDR3 sequences, 14% of which are singletons. Remarks on this clonotype: A read error may be the cause here, since a much bigger clone is one base away.

Per germline, CDR1 SGHRS and CDR2 YFSETQ. J lost 7 bases, V lost 6 bases, and 10 bases had no gene match. This CDR3 is 13 amino acids long. Diagnoses rested on clinical symptoms, serum thyroxine and TRAb, thyroid ultrasound and orbital computed tomography. Sample: blood. The receptor comes from a woman aged 18 to 35 with Graves' hyperthyroidism. The chain couples TRBV5-1 to TRBJ2-7; 7 nucleotides agree with TRBD1. In DNA form, the CDR3 reads TGCGCCAGCACGACAGGGAGAAACAATGAGCAGTACTTC. Amino acids: CASTTGRNNEQYF.